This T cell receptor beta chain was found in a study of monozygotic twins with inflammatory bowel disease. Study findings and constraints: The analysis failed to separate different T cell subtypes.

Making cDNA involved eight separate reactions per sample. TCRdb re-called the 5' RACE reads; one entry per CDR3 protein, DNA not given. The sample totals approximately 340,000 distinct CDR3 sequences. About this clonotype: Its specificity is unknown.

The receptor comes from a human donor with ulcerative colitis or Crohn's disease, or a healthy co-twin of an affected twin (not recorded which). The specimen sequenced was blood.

CDR3 sequence reads: CASSLRDNLAYEQYF. This chain uses TRBV7-9 with TRBJ2-7; TCRdb gives TRBD1 as the D gene, but with no DNA this cannot be confirmed. The length of the CDR3 is 15 residues. Looked up from germline, CDR1 is SEHNR and CDR2 is FQNEAQ (reference sequence). The full variable domain, completed using reference TRBV7-9 and TRBJ2-7, is DTGVSQNPRHKITKRGQNVTFRCDPISEHNRLYWYRQTLGQGPEFLTYFQNEAQLEKSRLLSDRFSAERPKGSFSTLEIQRTEQGDSAMYLCASSLRDNLAYEQYFGPGTRLTVT.